This passage covers 30 T cell receptor beta chains from one sample sequenced in a study of blood T cell repertoires in COVID-19. Clones were sequenced by immunoSEQ multiplex PCR, and TCRdb holds only the in-frame ones, with some missing. The sample lists about 400,000 clones; roughly nine tenths were seen once. Sequenced: PBMCs or T cells enriched from blood (not recorded which). These receptors were obtained from a woman in her twenties or thirties who had recovered from COVID-19.

V gene TRBV28 combines with J gene TRBJ1-2, with a possible D match to TRBD1 (6 bases). Germline CDR1 is MDHEN and CDR2 is SYDVKM. Trimming removed 7 bases at V and 4 bases at J, with 16 bases between. CDR3 length: 14 amino acids. The CDR3 bases are TGTGCCAGCAAATTGGGGGCGGGAGGCTATGGCTACACCTTC. Translation: CASKLGAGGYGYTF.

This clone showed up just a few times. The CDR3 DNA reads as TGTGCCAGCAGCCAAGATCATCGGGGTTCCTACGAGCAGTACTTC. This encodes CASSQDHRGSYEQYF. The chain uses TRBV3-1 (or the pseudogene TRBV3-2) and TRBJ2-7; D might be TRBD2 (5 bases). Trimming removed 0 bases from V and 1 base from J, with 10 bases in between. Germline V CDR1 and CDR2: LGHDT, YNNKEL (reference sequence). The CDR3 contains 15 residues.

About this clone: Other DNA sequences in the sample encode the same CDR3. The chain recombines TRBV12-3 or TRBV12-4 with TRBJ2-7; D remains ambiguous. The CDR3 loop spans 13 amino acids. Trimming took 1 base from V and 2 from J, leaving 6 bases between them. The chain's CDR3 is CASSLGQTYEQYF. The DNA of the CDR3 is TGTGCCAGCAGTTTAGGGCAGACCTACGAGCAGTACTTC.

The V call is TRBV20-1, the J call TRBJ2-1, with 16 bases fitting TRBD2. With V trimmed by 7 bases and J by 9 bases, 18 bases remained unmatched. The CDR3 sequence is 18 residues long. Germline values: CDR1 DFQATT, CDR2 SNEGSKA (reference sequence). The CDR3 DNA follows: TGCAGTGTTAGTGCCTTCGGGACTAGCGGGAGGGCCCTCGGTGAGCAGTTCTTC. It specifies CSVSAFGTSGRALGEQFF.

The chain couples TRBV30 to TRBJ1-2; 8 bases align to TRBD1. Per the germline V gene, CDR1 is GTSNPN and CDR2 is SVGIG (reference sequence). There are 12 residues in the CDR3. J gave up 6 bases and V 5 bases, and 5 bases lay outside the gene matches. This chain's CDR3 is CAWGQGSNGYTF. CDR3 DNA sequence: TGTGCCTGGGGACAGGGTTCAAATGGCTACACCTTC.

This chain links TRBV27 with TRBJ1-3; TRBD1 matches 8 bases. Unmatched junction bases numbered 7, after V lost 6 bases and J lost 3 bases. Germline CDR1 and CDR2: MNHEY and SMNVEV (reference sequence). The CDR3 has 15 amino acids. The CDR3 loop is CASSRGTGLGNTIYF. For the CDR3, the DNA is TGTGCCAGCAGCCGGGGGACAGGCCTTGGAAACACCATATATTTT.

The chain couples TRBV5-1 to TRBJ1-1; TRBD1 aligns across 12 bases. V lost 4 bases to trimming and J lost 0 bases; unmatched junction nucleotides: 4. The CDR3 has 16 amino acids. Germline V CDR1 and CDR2: SGHRS, YFSETQ. The CDR3 protein is CASSIGTGGMNTEAFF. The CDR3 bases are TGCGCCAGCAGCATCGGGACAGGGGGCATGAACACTGAAGCTTTCTTT.

CDR3 in DNA: TGTGCCAGTAGTATCGGGCAGGGGGGAAACACTGAAGCTTTCTTT. It yields the protein CASSIGQGGNTEAFF. The chain couples TRBV19 to TRBJ1-1; 7 bases match TRBD1. Germline lookup yields CDR1 LNHDA and CDR2 SQIVND (reference sequence). Losses at the gene ends were 3 bases for V and 2 bases for J; bases not matched to a gene: 6. This CDR3 is built from 15 residues.

About this clone itself: Distinct nucleotide sequences in the sample also encode this CDR3. The V and J genes are TRBV7-2 and TRBJ1-1; tentatively, D is TRBD1 (5 bases). The CDR3 sequence is 14 residues long. Trimming removed 1 base at V and 1 base at J, with 7 bases between. The V gene's germline CDR1 is SGHTA and CDR2 FQGNSA. Here the CDR3 reads CASSLGTGNTEAFF. In nucleotides, the CDR3 is TGTGCCAGCAGCTTAGGTACAGGGAACACTGAAGCTTTCTTT.

In its sample, this clone was seen once. The V call is TRBV11-2, the J call TRBJ1-4, with D perhaps TRBD1 (5 bases). The CDR3 is 18 residues long. Germline CDR1 SGHAT, CDR2 FQNNGV. Trimming took off 2 bases at V and 0 bases at J, with 16 bases between the two ends. The CDR3 is CASSLPRGGPATNEKLFF. CDR3 DNA sequence: TGTGCCAGCAGCTTACCGAGGGGAGGGCCGGCAACTAATGAAAAACTGTTTTTT.

V usage is TRBV4-1 and J usage is TRBJ1-1; 7 bases are a match to TRBD1. Germline assignment: CDR1 MGHRA and CDR2 YSYEKL. V was pared by 3 bases and J by 0 bases, with 1 base of the junction left unmatched. The CDR3 is 14 amino acids. DNA of the CDR3: TGCGCCAGCAGCCAGGGGACAGTGAACACTGAAGCTTTCTTT. Its translation: CASSQGTVNTEAFF.

This chain connects TRBV9 to TRBJ1-5, with 7 bases fitting TRBD1. This CDR3 is built from 14 residues. Per the germline V gene, CDR1 is SGDLS and CDR2 is YYNGEE. Losses at the gene ends were 4 bases for V and 7 bases for J; bases not matched to a gene: 8. The CDR3 bases are TGTGCCAGCAGCTCTACAGGGGTAGGGCAGCCCCAGCATTTT. Translated, it gives CASSSTGVGQPQHF. Full variable domain (rest looked up from reference TRBV9 and TRBJ1-5): DSGVTQTPKHLITATGQRVTLRCSPRSGDLSVYWYQQSLDQGLQFLIQYYNGEERAKGNILERFSAQQFPDLHSELNLSSLELGDSALYFCASSSTGVGQPQHFGDGTRLSIL.

The gene calls are TRBV7-2 and TRBJ2-5, with 9 nucleotides matching TRBD2. Trimming took 6 bases from V and 2 from J; bases not matched to a gene: 10. CDR1 is SGHTA and CDR2 is FQGNSA in the germline V gene. CDR3 size: 16 residues. Written as DNA, the CDR3 is TGTGCCAGCAGGTTTAGACTAGCGGAGATACAAGAGACCCAGTACTTC. This gives the protein CASRFRLAEIQETQYF.

The chain employs TRBV9 and TRBJ2-1, with D maybe TRBD2 (5 bases). The V gene's germline CDR1 is SGDLS and CDR2 YYNGEE. Deletions cut 3 bases from V and 0 bases from J, with 10 bases between. This CDR3 has 15 residues. DNA for the CDR3: TGTGCCAGCAGCGCCCTCGGGGTCTCCTACAATGAGCAGTTCTTC. It encodes CASSALGVSYNEQFF.

This chain links TRBV9 with TRBJ2-3; 15 bases agree with TRBD2. Looked up from germline, CDR1 is SGDLS and CDR2 is YYNGEE. J lost 4 bases, V lost 0 bases, and 3 bases had no gene match. This CDR3 spans 17 amino acids. For the CDR3, the DNA is TGTGCCAGCAGCGTAGCCCGGACTAGCGGGAGGGCAGATACGCAGTATTTT. Translating gives CASSVARTSGRADTQYF.

The J gene is TRBJ1-1, the V gene TRBV28; D is uncertain. CDR1 is MDHEN, CDR2 SYDVKM, per germline. This CDR3 has 12 residues. Trimming removed 3 bases from V and 7 bases from J, with 9 bases in between. This CDR3 is CASSLGAREAFF. CDR3 nucleotides: TGTGCCAGCAGTTTGGGAGCGCGTGAAGCTTTCTTT.

The chain is built from TRBV19 and TRBJ2-1; 8 bases line up with TRBD2. The V gene end was trimmed by 5 bases and the J gene end by 3 bases; junction bases not matched to a gene: 3. The V gene's germline CDR1 is LNHDA and CDR2 SQIVND (reference sequence). The CDR3 spans 14 residues. CDR3: CASSSSGSYNEQFF. CDR3 nucleotide sequence: TGTGCCAGTAGTTCAAGCGGGAGCTACAATGAGCAGTTCTTC.

The gene calls are TRBV6-1 and TRBJ1-4, with 8 bases fitting TRBD1. After removal of 3 bases from V and 0 bases from J, the junction contained 6 bases not matched to a gene. Germline V CDR1 and CDR2: MNHNS, SASEGT. The CDR3 consists of 17 residues. The CDR3 region is CASSDRGRGATNEKLFF. The CDR3 DNA follows: TGTGCCAGCAGTGACAGGGGGCGCGGGGCAACTAATGAAAAACTGTTTTTT.

This clone was counted only a few times. The CDR3 reads CAISGAQNHEQFF. Written as DNA, the CDR3 is TGTGCCATCAGTGGGGCCCAGAACCATGAGCAGTTCTTC. The chain joins TRBV10-3 to TRBJ2-1; D is unclear. The CDR3 consists of 13 residues. In germline, CDR1 is ENHRY, CDR2 SYGVKD. The V and J ends lost 4 bases and 8 bases respectively, with 12 bases between them.

The chain links TRBV25-1 to TRBJ2-3, with 11 bases fitting TRBD2. The CDR3 runs 18 residues. Trimming cost V 6 bases and J 0 bases; bases outside gene matches: 11. CDR1 is MGHDK and CDR2 is SYGVNS in the germline V gene. The CDR3 nucleotides read TGTGCCAGCAGCGCCGGGACTAGCGGATTCTCTAGCACAGATACGCAGTATTTT. This encodes CASSAGTSGFSSTDTQYF. Full variable domain (remainder filled in from reference TRBV25-1 and TRBJ2-3): EADIYQTPRYLVIGTGKKITLECSQTMGHDKMYWYQQDPGMELHLIHYSYGVNSTEKGDLSSESTVSRIRTEHFPLTLESARPSHTSQYLCASSAGTSGFSSTDTQYFGPGTRLTVL.

This clone was observed a few times. The rearrangement joins TRBV6-5 to TRBJ2-3, with D possibly matching TRBD1 (6 bases). Per germline, CDR1 MNHEY and CDR2 SVGAGI. The V gene lost 6 bases and the J gene lost 1 base, with 14 bases spanning the gap. The CDR3 runs 15 residues. CDR3 DNA sequence: TGTGCCAGCAGCTTGGGGGCAGGGGGCACAGATACGCAGTATTTT. Protein: CASSLGAGGTDTQYF.

This chain connects TRBV29-1 to TRBJ2-5; TRBD2 is a possible D gene (7 bases). V was clipped by 7 bases and J by 4 bases, with 22 bases between them. The CDR3 length is 15 residues. Germline CDR1 reads SQVTM; CDR2 reads ANQGSEA. The CDR3 loop reads CSATPVGGGVETQYF. Here the CDR3 DNA reads TGCAGCGCCACTCCCGTTGGCGGGGGCGTAGAGACCCAGTACTTC.

In its sample, this clone was seen a few times. This rearrangement joins TRBV7-9 to TRBJ2-1; 12 bases align to TRBD2. The CDR3 has 15 amino acids. Germline lookup yields CDR1 SEHNR and CDR2 FQNEAQ (reference sequence). The V gene end was trimmed by 1 base and the J gene end by 7 bases; junction bases not matched to a gene: 2. This chain's CDR3 is CASSLGTSGVNEQFF. The CDR3 nucleotides are TGTGCCAGCAGCTTAGGGACTAGCGGGGTGAATGAGCAGTTCTTC.

The rearrangement joins TRBV5-6 to TRBJ2-5; D perhaps matches TRBD2 (6 bases). The CDR3 consists of 14 residues. Germline lookup yields CDR1 SGHDT and CDR2 YYEEEE. Deletions cut 4 bases from V and 5 bases from J, with 15 bases between. The CDR3 nucleotides are TGTGCCAGCAGCATGGGATCTAGCGCGGAGACCCAGTACTTC. Encoded protein: CASSMGSSAETQYF.

The rearrangement joins TRBV20-1 to TRBJ2-5, with D maybe TRBD2 (6 bases). CDR1 is DFQATT and CDR2 is SNEGSKA in the germline V gene (reference sequence). V gave up 3 bases and J gave up 10 bases, with 15 bases separating them. The CDR3 is 12 amino acids. In DNA, the CDR3 is TGCAGTGCTAGTGTGCCCGGAGGGATCCAGTACTTC. Translated, it gives CSASVPGGIQYF.

This chain connects TRBV10-3 to TRBJ1-1; 9 positions match TRBD1. J gave up 0 bases and V 3 bases, and 2 bases lay outside the gene matches. Per germline, CDR1 ENHRY and CDR2 SYGVKD. The CDR3 contains 15 residues. The CDR3 loop reads CAISDRDRVNTEAFF. Written as DNA, the CDR3 is TGTGCCATCAGTGACCGGGACAGGGTGAACACTGAAGCTTTCTTT.

CDR3 in amino acids: CASSPNGGTGTGELFF. CDR3 bases: TGTGCCAGCAGCCCAAATGGGGGCACGGGCACCGGGGAGCTGTTTTTT. The chain employs TRBV5-4 and TRBJ2-2; weak D call: TRBD1 (6 bases). The CDR3 totals 16 residues. Germline loops: CDR1 SGHNT, CDR2 YYREEE (reference sequence). The ends were cut back, 4 bases at V and 4 bases at J, with 17 bases in the middle. The variable domain in full, with the rest retrieved from reference TRBV5-4 and TRBJ2-2, is ETGVTQSPTHLIKTRGQQVTLRCSSQSGHNTVSWYQQALGQGPQFIFQYYREEENGRGNFPPRFSGLQFPNYSSELNVNALELDDSALYLCASSPNGGTGTGELFFGEGSRLTVL.

The J gene is TRBJ2-1, the V gene TRBV1; the DNA was not used to check the table's D call, TRBD2. TRBV1 is a pseudogene locus. The CDR3 loop spans 10 amino acids. The CDR3 region has the DNA TGCACCAGCAGGGGACTTCGGCAGTTCTTC. Amino acid sequence: CTSRGLRQFF.

This clone has a handful of counts. The V gene is TRBV10-3, the J gene TRBJ1-6; 9 bases agree with TRBD1. Germline values: CDR1 ENHRY, CDR2 SYGVKD. The CDR3 contains 14 residues. V trimming: 5 bases; J trimming: 8 bases; junction bases outside the gene matches: 4. CDR3 DNA sequence: TGTGCCATCAGTTCGGACAGGGGAGATTCACCCCTCCACTTT. Its protein is CAISSDRGDSPLHF.

V gene TRBV18 combines with J gene TRBJ2-1; TRBD2 matches at 10 bases. This CDR3 is 14 amino acids long. Germline loops: CDR1 KGHSH, CDR2 LQKENI. The junction had 3 bases not matched to a gene; V was cut back by 3 bases and J by 7 bases. DNA for the CDR3: TGTGCCAGCTCACCGAGCGGGGGGGCTAATGAGCAGTTCTTC. This encodes CASSPSGGANEQFF.